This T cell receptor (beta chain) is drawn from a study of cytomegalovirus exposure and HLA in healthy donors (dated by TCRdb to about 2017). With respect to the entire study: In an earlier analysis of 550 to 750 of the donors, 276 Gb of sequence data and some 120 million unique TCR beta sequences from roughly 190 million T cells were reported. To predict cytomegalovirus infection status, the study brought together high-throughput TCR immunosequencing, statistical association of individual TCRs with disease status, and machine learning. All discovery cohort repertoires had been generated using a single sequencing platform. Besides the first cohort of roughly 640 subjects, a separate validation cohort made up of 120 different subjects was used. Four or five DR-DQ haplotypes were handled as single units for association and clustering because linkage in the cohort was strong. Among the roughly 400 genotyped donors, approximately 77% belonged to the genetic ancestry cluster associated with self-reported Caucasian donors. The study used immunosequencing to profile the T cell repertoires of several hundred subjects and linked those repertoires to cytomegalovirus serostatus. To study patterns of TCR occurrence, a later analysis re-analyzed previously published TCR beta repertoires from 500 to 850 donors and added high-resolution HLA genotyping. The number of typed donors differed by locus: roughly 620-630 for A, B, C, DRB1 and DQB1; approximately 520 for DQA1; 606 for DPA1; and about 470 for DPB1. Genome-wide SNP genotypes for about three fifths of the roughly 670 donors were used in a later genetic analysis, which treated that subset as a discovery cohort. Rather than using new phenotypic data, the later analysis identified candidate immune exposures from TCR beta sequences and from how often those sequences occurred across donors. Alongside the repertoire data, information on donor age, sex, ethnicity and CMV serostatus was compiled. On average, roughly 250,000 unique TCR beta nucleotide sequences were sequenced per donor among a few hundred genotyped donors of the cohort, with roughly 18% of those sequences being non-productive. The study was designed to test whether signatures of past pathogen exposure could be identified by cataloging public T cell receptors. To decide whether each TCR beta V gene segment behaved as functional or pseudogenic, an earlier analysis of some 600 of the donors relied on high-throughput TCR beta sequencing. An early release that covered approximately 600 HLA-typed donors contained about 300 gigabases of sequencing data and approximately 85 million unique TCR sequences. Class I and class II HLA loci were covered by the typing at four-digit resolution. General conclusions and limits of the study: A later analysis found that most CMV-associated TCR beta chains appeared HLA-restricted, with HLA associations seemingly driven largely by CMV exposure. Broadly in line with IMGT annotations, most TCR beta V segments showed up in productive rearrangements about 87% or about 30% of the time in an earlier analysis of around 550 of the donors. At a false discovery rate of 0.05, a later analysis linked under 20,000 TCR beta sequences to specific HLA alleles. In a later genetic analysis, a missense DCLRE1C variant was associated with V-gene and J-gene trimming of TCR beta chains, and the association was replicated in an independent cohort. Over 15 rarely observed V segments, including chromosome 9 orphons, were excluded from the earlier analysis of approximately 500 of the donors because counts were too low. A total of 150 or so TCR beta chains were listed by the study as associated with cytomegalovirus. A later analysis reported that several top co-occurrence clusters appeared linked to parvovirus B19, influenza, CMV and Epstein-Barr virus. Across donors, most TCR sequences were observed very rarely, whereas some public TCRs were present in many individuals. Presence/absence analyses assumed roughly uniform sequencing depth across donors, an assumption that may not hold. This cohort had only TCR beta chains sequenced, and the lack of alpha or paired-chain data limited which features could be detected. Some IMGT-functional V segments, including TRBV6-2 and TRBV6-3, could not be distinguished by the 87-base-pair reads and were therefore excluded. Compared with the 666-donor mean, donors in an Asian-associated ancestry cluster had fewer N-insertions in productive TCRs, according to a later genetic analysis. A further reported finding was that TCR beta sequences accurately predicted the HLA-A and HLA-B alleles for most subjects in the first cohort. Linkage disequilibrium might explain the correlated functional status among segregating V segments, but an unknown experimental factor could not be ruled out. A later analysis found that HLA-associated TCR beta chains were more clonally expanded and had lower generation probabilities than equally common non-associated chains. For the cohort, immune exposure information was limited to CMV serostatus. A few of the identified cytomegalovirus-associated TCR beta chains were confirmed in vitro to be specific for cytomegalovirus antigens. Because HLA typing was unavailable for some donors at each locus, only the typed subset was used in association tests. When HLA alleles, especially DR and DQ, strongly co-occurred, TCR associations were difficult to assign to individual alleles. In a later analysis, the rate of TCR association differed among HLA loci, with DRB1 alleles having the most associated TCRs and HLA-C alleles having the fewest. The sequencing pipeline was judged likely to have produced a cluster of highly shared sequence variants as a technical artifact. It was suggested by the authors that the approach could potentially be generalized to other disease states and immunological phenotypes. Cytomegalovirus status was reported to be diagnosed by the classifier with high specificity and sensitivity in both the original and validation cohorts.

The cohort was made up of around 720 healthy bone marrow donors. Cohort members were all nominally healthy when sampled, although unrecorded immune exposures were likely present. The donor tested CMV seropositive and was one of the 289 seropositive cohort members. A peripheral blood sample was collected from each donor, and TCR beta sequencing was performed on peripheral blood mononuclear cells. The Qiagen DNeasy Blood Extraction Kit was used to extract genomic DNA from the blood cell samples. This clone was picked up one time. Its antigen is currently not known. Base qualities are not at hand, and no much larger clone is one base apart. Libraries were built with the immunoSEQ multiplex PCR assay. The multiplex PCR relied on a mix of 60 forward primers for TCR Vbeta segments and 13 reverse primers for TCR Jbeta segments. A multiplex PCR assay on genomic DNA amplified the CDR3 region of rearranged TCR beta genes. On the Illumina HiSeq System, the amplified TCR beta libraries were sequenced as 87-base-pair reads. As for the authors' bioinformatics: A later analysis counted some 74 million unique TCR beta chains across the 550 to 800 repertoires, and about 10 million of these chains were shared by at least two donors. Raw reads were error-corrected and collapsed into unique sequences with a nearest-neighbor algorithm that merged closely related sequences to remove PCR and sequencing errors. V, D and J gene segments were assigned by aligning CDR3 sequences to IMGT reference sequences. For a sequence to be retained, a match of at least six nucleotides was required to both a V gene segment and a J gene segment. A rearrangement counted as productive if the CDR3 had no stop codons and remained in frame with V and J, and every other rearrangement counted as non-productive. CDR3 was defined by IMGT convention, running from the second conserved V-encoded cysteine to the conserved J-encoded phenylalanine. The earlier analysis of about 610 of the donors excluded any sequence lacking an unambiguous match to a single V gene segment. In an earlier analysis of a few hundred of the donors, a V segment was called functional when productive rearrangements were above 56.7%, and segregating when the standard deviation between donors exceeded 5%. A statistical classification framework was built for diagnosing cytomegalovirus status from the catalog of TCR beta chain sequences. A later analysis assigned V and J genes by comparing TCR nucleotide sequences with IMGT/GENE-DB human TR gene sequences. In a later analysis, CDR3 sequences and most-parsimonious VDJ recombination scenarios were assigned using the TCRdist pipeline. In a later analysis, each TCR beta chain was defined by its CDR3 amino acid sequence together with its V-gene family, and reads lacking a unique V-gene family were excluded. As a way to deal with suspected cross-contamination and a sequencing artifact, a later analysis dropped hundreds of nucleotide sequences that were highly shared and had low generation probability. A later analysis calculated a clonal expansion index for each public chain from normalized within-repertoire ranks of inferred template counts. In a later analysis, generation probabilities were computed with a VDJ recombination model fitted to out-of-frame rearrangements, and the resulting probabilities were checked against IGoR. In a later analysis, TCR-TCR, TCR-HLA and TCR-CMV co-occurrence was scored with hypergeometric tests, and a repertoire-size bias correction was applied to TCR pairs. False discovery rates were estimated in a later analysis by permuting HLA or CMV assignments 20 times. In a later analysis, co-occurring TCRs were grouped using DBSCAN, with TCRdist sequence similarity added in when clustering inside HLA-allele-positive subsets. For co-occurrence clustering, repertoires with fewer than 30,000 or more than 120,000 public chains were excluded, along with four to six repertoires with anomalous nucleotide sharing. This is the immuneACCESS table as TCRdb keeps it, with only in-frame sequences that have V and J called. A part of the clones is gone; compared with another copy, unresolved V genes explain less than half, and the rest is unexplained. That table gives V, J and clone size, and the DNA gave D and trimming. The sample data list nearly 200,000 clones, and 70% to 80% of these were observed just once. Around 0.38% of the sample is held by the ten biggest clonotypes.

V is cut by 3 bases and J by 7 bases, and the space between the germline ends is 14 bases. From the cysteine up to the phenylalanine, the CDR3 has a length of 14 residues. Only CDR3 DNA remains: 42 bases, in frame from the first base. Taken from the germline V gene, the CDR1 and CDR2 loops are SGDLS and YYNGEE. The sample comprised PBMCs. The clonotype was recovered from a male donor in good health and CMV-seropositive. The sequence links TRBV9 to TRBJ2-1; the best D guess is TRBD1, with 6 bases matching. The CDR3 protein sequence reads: CASSERQGKNEQFF. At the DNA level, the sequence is TGTGCCAGCAGCGAGAGGCAGGGGAAAAATGAGCAGTTCTTC.